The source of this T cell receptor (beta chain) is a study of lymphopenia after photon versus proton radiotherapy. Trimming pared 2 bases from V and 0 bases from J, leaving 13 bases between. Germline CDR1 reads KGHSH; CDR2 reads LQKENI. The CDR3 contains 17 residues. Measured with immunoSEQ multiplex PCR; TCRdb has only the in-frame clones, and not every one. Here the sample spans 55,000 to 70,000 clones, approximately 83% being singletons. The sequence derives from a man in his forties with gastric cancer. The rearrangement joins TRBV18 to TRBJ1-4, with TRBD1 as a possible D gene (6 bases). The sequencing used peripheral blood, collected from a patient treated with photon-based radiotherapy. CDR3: CASSPRDNLATNEKLFF. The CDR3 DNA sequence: TGTGCCAGCTCACCAAGGGACAACCTTGCAACTAATGAAAAACTGTTTTTT.